The clone carrying this T cell receptor (beta chain) showed up many times. The antigen is undetermined. The library labeled individual cDNA molecules by adding unique molecular identifiers to them. TCRdb passed the RACE reads through MiXCR, listing each CDR3 protein once. The sample lists roughly 75,000 distinct CDR3 sequences, 8.6% occurring once. The time point: healthy volunteer bleed at 6 weeks. Unseparated into fractions, whole blood served as the source from which total RNA was extracted. Germline values: CDR1 SEHNR, CDR2 FQNEAQ (reference sequence). This CDR3 contains 14 residues. V lost 4 bases to trimming and J lost 3 bases, with 13 bases between them. The record originates from a study of human T cells and chemical hapten exposure. Overall study: Per-sample TCR yield variation was attributed mainly to small pooled library volume differences. Points from the study as a whole: With DPC sensitization, TCRs exceeding 1 in 1000 frequency showed no change.

This TCR was sampled from a female donor in good health. Some clones in this sample may be carry-over from other donors' samples. The specimen sequenced was whole blood. The chain is built from TRBV7-9 and TRBJ2-7; tentative D call: TRBD2 (5 bases). CDR3 protein: CASSSRGRDYEQYF. CDR3 nucleotide sequence: TGTGCCAGCAGCTCCCGGGGAAGGGACTACGAGCAGTACTTC.